This T cell receptor (beta chain) derives from a study of blood T cell repertoires in COVID-19. As processed by the authors: Estimation of nucleated cell counts was performed using reference gene primer amplification. This table comes from immunoSEQ multiplex PCR, and its TCRdb copy is limited to in-frame clones, with some not included. D and trimming come from the DNA, and the V and J calls and clone size come from that table. There are about 70,000 clones in the sample; 75% to 90% occur only once, and about 8.1% lies in the top ten. V gave up 6 bases and J gave up 8 bases; unmatched junction bases: 7. Per germline, CDR1 SNHLY and CDR2 FYNNEI. The CDR3 is 13 residues long.

The chain carries TRBV2 and TRBJ1-2; 9 bases are shared with TRBD1. The sequenced sample was peripheral blood. This receptor was identified in a man over 45 with active COVID-19. CDR3 in DNA: TGTGCCAGCAGGAGGGACAGGGAGGGCGGCTACACCTTC. Translated, it gives CASRRDREGGYTF. Complete variable domain (other parts from reference TRBV2 and TRBJ1-2): EPEVTQTPSHQVTQMGQEVILRCVPISNHLYFYWYRQILGQKVEFLVSFYNNEISEKSEIFDDQFSVERPDGSNFTLKIRSTKLEDSAMYFCASRRDREGGYTFGSGTRLTVV.